A selection of T cell receptor beta chains follows, all from one sample in a study of cytotoxic CD8 clonotypes in ibrutinib-treated CLL. Sequencing used immunoSEQ multiplex PCR; TCRdb keeps in-frame clones, though not all of them. The sample contains hundreds of thousands of clones, about four fifths of which appear only once. The specimen comprised PBMCs, sampled after 12 months of ibrutinib treatment. All receptors derive from a human donor with chronic lymphocytic leukemia. The CDR3 runs from the conserved cysteine through the conserved F or W. D genes are given only for firm matches. Size tells how often a clone was seen (once, few, many) or the class of an expanded clone, and some rows leave it out.

TGTGCCAGCAGCTTATGGCAGGGCCCCTCCTACGAGCAGTACTTC	CASSLWQGPSYEQYF	15	.	TRBJ2-7	TRBV7-8	.
TGCGCCAGCAGCTTGGTGCCGGGCGACACTGAAGCTTTCTTT	CASSLVPGDTEAFF	14	.	TRBJ1-1	TRBV5-1	once
TGTGCCAGCACCAACAGAGGGGGGGAGTATCCCTACGAGCAGTACTTC	CASTNRGGEYPYEQYF	16	.	TRBJ2-7	TRBV2	.
TGTGCCTGGAGTATTGGTGGGGCAAGTCGGGAGCAGTACTTC	CAWSIGGASREQYF	14	.	TRBJ2-7	TRBV30	.
TGTGCCAGCAGTGGACAGGGAGGAAGGACTGAAGCTTTCTTT	CASSGQGGRTEAFF	14	TRBD1	TRBJ1-1	TRBV6-1	.
TGTGCCAGCAACCTCCTTCGACAGGGCCGCAATGAGCAGTTCTTC	CASNLLRQGRNEQFF	15	TRBD1	TRBJ2-1	TRBV2	.
TGTGCCAGCACCCCTGGTGCGCGGAACACTGAAGCTTTCTTT	CASTPGARNTEAFF	14	.	TRBJ1-1	TRBV28	.
TGTGCCAGTAGTTCAGACTGGGCCAATGAGCAGTTCTTC	CASSSDWANEQFF	13	.	TRBJ2-1	TRBV19	.
TGTGCCAGCAGGGGGACAGCAACGAGTTGGAACAATGAGCAGTTCTTC	CASRGTATSWNNEQFF	16	TRBD1	TRBJ2-1	TRBV2	once
TGCGCCAGCAGCCTATCGACAGGGGATGTCGGAAACACCATATATTTT	CASSLSTGDVGNTIYF	16	TRBD1	TRBJ1-3	TRBV5-1	.
TGTGCCAGCACAGGTCACGGGCTAGGGGAGCCCCAGCATTTT	CASTGHGLGEPQHF	14	.	TRBJ1-5	TRBV7-9	.
TGCGCCAGCAGCCAAGATATGACAGACACTGAAGCTTTCTTT	CASSQDMTDTEAFF	14	.	TRBJ1-1	TRBV4-1	.
TGTGCCAGCAGTTACTGGGCTTCCCTTACCTACAATGAGCAGTTCTTC	CASSYWASLTYNEQFF	16	.	TRBJ2-1	TRBV6-5	.
TGTGCCAGCTCACCACAGTCGGGACAGGACTTCTACATCTACGAGCAGTACTTC	CASSPQSGQDFYIYEQYF	18	TRBD1	TRBJ2-7	TRBV18	.
TGTGCCAGCAGTCCCGACAGTCAAGAGACCCAGTACTTC	CASSPDSQETQYF	13	.	TRBJ2-5	TRBV2	once
TGCGCCAGCAGCCAAGGGAACCGGCTAGCGGGAGCCTCAGATACGCAGTATTTT	CASSQGNRLAGASDTQYF	18	TRBD2	TRBJ2-3	TRBV4-1	once
TGTGCCAGCAGTTTCCTAGGTCCCGGGACTAGCGGGAGAAGGGCCTACAATGAGCAGTTCTTC	CASSFLGPGTSGRRAYNEQFF	21	TRBD2	TRBJ2-1	TRBV27	.
TGTGCCAGCAGCTTTGGGCCCGACTGGCCAGGAGCCAAAAACATTCAGTACTTC	CASSFGPDWPGAKNIQYF	18	.	TRBJ2-4	TRBV13	.
TGTGCCAGCAGTTACAATTTAGGGACAGGGACTGAAGCTTTCTTT	CASSYNLGTGTEAFF	15	TRBD1	TRBJ1-1	TRBV6-5	.
TGTGCCAGCACCATTGAAGGCTACGAGCAGTACTTC	CASTIEGYEQYF	12	.	TRBJ2-7	TRBV7-9	once
TGTGCCAGCAGTTTGGCGGGAGTTCAGAATGAGCAGTTCTTC	CASSLAGVQNEQFF	14	TRBD2	TRBJ2-1	TRBV27	.
TGTGCCAGCAGTATCATCCCGGAAGAGACCCAGTACTTC	CASSIIPEETQYF	13	.	TRBJ2-5	TRBV27	.
TGTGCCAGCTCACCCTCGAAAGGGGGCATTCAGCCCCAGCATTTT	CASSPSKGGIQPQHF	15	TRBD1	TRBJ1-5	TRBV18	.